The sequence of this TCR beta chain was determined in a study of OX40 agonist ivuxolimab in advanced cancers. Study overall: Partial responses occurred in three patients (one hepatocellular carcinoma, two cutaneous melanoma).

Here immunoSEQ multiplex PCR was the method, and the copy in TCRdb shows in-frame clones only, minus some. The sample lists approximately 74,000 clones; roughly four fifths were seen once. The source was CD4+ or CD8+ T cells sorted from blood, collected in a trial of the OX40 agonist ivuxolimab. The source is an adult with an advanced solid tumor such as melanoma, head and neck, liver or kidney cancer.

The CDR3 is CASSLSNSYSNQPQHF. The CDR3 nucleotides are TGTGCCAGCAGCTTGTCAAACTCCTATAGCAATCAGCCCCAGCATTTT. The gene calls are TRBV5-6 and TRBJ1-5, with D hard to call. V lost 1 base and J 0 bases, leaving 11 bases between the germline ends. Germline V gene sequence: CDR1 SGHDT, CDR2 YYEEEE. This CDR3 is built from 16 residues.